This T cell receptor beta chain derives from a study of HIV-infected patients and healthy controls (dated by TCRdb to between 2014 and 2016). Context from the whole study: CD4 counts were modestly but significantly increased in most of the 16 patients after three months of therapy, but they remained below normal ranges. CD8 counts showed no consistent shift during early therapy, whereas the CD4:CD8 ratio rose slightly. Viral load became undetectable in 11 of 16 patients by the second bleed and in all patients after a further year of therapy. Patients exhibited no overall T-cell lymphocytopenia, and total CDR3 counts per chain were not significantly different from those of controls. Whether deep TCR repertoire sequencing of small blood samples from HIV patients could capture immune perturbation and reconstitution was tested in the study. Study-wide findings and limitations: Unequal numbers of distinct sequences between patients and controls complicated comparisons, and size-matching overweighted rare events from HIV-infected data. Alpha-beta chain pairing was not determined in the samples. The use of whole blood limited sequencing depth and precluded separation of the dynamics of distinct T-cell subpopulations. The apparent post-therapy recovery of the Gini index in HIV-infected patients was not reproduced in size-matched repertoire data. Significantly different mean usage between HIV-infected patients and controls was observed for eight alpha and eight beta V genes. HLA typing of donors was not performed in the study. Most CMV-associated CDR3s became more frequent during therapy, although their change was not significant, whereas HIV-associated CDR3s showed a significant decrease in frequency. Significantly higher mean Gini indices were seen in HIV-infected repertoires than in controls, possibly reflecting oligoclonality. By Jaccard index and by the count of highly shared sequences, healthy controls shared more CDR3s between individuals than HIV+ patients did. Alpha-chain CDR3s from MAIT cells occurred at high frequency in healthy controls but were severely depleted in HIV+ repertoires. The observed differences in diversity were not explained by the slight differences in age and sex profiles between the study cohorts. Treated samples represented only around three months of therapy, a duration arguably insufficient for detecting immune reconstitution in view of low adult thymic output. Only sixteen HIV-infected individuals were processed, which the authors considered a major limit on how widely the findings apply. Roughly threefold more distinct CDR3s and higher Shannon diversity were observed in healthy control repertoires than in untreated HIV+ repertoires.

Follow-up blood was drawn from HIV-infected patients roughly three months, about 14 weeks, after the initiation of antiretroviral therapy. Whole blood was used without cell fractionation, so the repertoire reflected all unsorted peripheral T cells. For RNA extraction, less than 3 ml of peripheral blood was drawn into Tempus tubes. Patients with febrile or AIDS-related illness, tumors, hepatitis B or C coinfection, immunomodulatory therapy, recent vaccination or treatment interruptions were excluded from enrollment. Residual genomic DNA was removed with the TURBO-DNase kit and globin mRNA was depleted with GLOBINclear. CDR1 SGHTA and CDR2 FQGNSA are derived from the germline V gene. A distance of 8 bases separates the germline ends of V and J, which lose 5 bases and 1 base respectively. The CDR3 has 13 amino acids, counting the end cysteine and phenylalanine. Of the read, only the CDR3 DNA is kept; its 39 bases are in frame from base 1.

This clonotype has ten or more counts. Its recognized antigen is unknown. No much larger clone exists at a distance of one base, and base qualities are not known. Using SuperScript III with primers targeting the alpha and beta constant regions, about 520 ng of RNA was reverse transcribed. Separate libraries for the alpha and beta chains were generated through chain-specific third strand synthesis that incorporated multiplexing indices. To avoid primer bias, the protocol used one single primer pair to amplify every rearrangement within a chain, and the protocol also attached molecular barcodes to each cDNA molecule. T4 RNA Ligase 1 joined purified cDNA to a 5' RACE adapter that carried a random hexamer and the SP2 sequencing primer site. Second strand synthesis was performed with Phusion polymerase and primed from the SP2 site, and slow temperature ramps were applied to favor optimal annealing. Two random hexamer sequences, both added before amplification and joined together, made up the 12-nucleotide barcode of each molecule. A short first PCR added P5 and P7 adapter elements plus a second index, followed by an approximately 23-cycle amplification PCR with P5s and P7 primers. Libraries received 27 PCR cycles in total, were quantified on a Qubit, sized on a Bioanalyzer, and diluted to 4 nM. Sequencing of the normalized libraries was done on an Illumina MiSeq using 2 x 250 paired-end kits. MinElute columns were the means by which the reverse transcription reactions were cleaned up, and the reactions were eluted into 10 ul Tris-Cl. The adapter ligations were run for around 25 hours at 16 degrees C, and AMPure XP beads at a 1:1 ratio were afterwards used to clean them. For the original study's pipeline: A modified Decombinator that output V, J, insert and barcode information was used to process the demultiplexed FASTQ files. Any sequence that shared a barcode yet differed from the dominant sequence was discarded as an error, and the number of original cDNA molecules was estimated by counting barcodes clustered at Levenshtein distance 3. The R packages ineq, vegan, igraph and RCytoscape were used for downstream analyses, with IMGT nomenclature and CDR3 definitions applied. To avoid skew from clonal expansion, each TCR was counted once, and V gene usage was computed over distinct sequences. Similarity networks connected unique CDR3 amino acid sequences within a donor whenever two sequences differed by a single Levenshtein edit. Published HIV-specific CDR3s (approximately 84 alpha, 700 to 900 beta) and CMV-specific CDR3s (under 14 alpha, some 250 beta) were assembled and queried against the repertoires. Lower sequence numbers were not the cause of the decreased diversity in patients, as random subsampling to size-matched repertoires showed. TCRdb cleaned the public reads at Q25 with fastp, built clones with MiXCR and kept in-frame beta chains. Each CDR3 protein gets just one entry, which takes the most common genes and DNA from the rows behind it. The V and J calls reflect TCRdb's pipeline rather than the authors' work. This sample has fewer than 7,000 distinct CDR3 sequences in its table, and about 8.6% of those were observed once. The ten top clones hold 24% of the sample.

This specimen was blood, taken during antiretroviral therapy. This sequence was found in an adult with HIV infection. The chain joins TRBV7-2 to TRBJ1-1, with the D gene not clear enough to name. CDR3 loop: CASSAWGNTEAFF. The bases read TGTGCCAGCAGCGCTTGGGGGAACACTGAAGCTTTCTTT. With the portions outside the CDR3 filled from the reference TRBV7-2 and TRBJ1-1 genes, the complete variable region becomes GAGVSQSPSNKVTEKGKDVELRCDPISGHTALYWYRQSLGQGLEFLIYFQGNSAPDKSGLPSDRFSAERTGGSVSTLTIQRTQQEDSAVYLCASSAWGNTEAFFGQGTRLTVV.